Listed here are 7 T cell receptor beta chains from one sample, sequenced in a study of cytomegalovirus exposure and HLA in healthy donors. PCR involved 60 Vbeta and 13 Jbeta primers. Libraries were prepared by immunoSEQ multiplex PCR; TCRdb keeps only in-frame clonotypes and omits some of them. The data hold 110,000 to 150,000 clones, with roughly 80% observed a single time. The material sequenced was PBMCs. Receptors originate from a male donor in good health and CMV-seronegative.

The chain couples TRBV5-4 to TRBJ2-7; maybe TRBD1 (7 bases). V gave up 2 bases and J gave up 3 bases, with 15 bases separating them. Germline-derived CDR1 and CDR2 are SGHNT and YYREEE (reference sequence). This CDR3 spans 15 amino acids. CDR3 DNA sequence: TGTGCCAGCAGCTTTGGTGGAGGGGGCCTCTACGAGCAGTACTTC. Protein: CASSFGGGGLYEQYF.

This chain uses TRBV27 with TRBJ2-7; perhaps TRBD2 as D (5 bases). The germline CDR1 and CDR2 sequences are MNHEY and SMNVEV (reference sequence). This CDR3 has 13 amino acids. The V and J ends lost 4 bases and 6 bases respectively, with 13 bases between them. The CDR3 region is CASSSAGSPEQYF. The CDR3 DNA is TGTGCCAGCAGTTCCGCGGGTAGCCCCGAGCAGTACTTC.

V usage is TRBV27 and J usage is TRBJ2-3; 8 bases are shared with TRBD1. In germline, CDR1 is MNHEY, CDR2 SMNVEV (reference sequence). This CDR3 spans 17 amino acids. The J segment lost 2 bases and the V segment lost 7 bases, leaving 14 bases of the junction unmatched. CDR3 loop: CASNRQGLGRDTDTQYF. The CDR3 DNA sequence: TGTGCCAGCAATAGACAGGGGCTCGGCAGAGACACAGATACGCAGTATTTT.

This rearrangement joins TRBV4-3 to TRBJ2-1, with 7 bases fitting TRBD2. Germline V gene sequence: CDR1 LGHNA, CDR2 YSLEER. V trimming: 0 bases; J trimming: 1 base; junction bases outside the gene matches: 3. The CDR3 runs to 16 residues. CDR3 in amino acids: CASSQEPRGSYNEQFF. The DNA for the CDR3 is TGCGCCAGCAGCCAAGAACCGCGGGGGTCCTACAATGAGCAGTTCTTC.

This chain uses TRBV9 with TRBJ1-2; 9 positions agree with TRBD1. There are 19 residues in the CDR3. The J segment lost 8 bases and the V segment lost 4 bases, leaving 24 bases of the junction unmatched. Germline V lookup: CDR1 SGDLS, CDR2 YYNGEE. The CDR3 is CASSPSWGAHRGLIEGYTF. In DNA form, the CDR3 reads TGTGCCAGCAGCCCTTCCTGGGGGGCACACAGGGGGCTAATTGAAGGCTACACCTTC.

The chain has TRBV4-2 and TRBJ2-5; 8 positions match TRBD2. Germline CDR1 reads LGHNA; CDR2 reads YNFKEQ. V shed 0 bases and J 5 bases; nucleotides not matched to a gene: 8. This CDR3 has 16 amino acids. The CDR3 coding sequence is TGTGCCAGCAGCCAAGAGGATCGGGGGGGCAGGGAGACCCAGTACTTC. It is translated as CASSQEDRGGRETQYF.

The CDR3 protein is CASSLRTPLELYGYTF. The DNA of the CDR3 is TGTGCCAGCTCACTCAGGACACCCTTGGAACTCTATGGCTACACCTTC. The V and J genes are TRBV18 and TRBJ1-2; the D gene is possibly TRBD1 (5 bases). Trimming stripped 4 bases from V and 4 bases from J, with 19 bases between. From germline, CDR1 is KGHSH and CDR2 LQKENI. CDR3 size: 16 residues.